This is a list of T cell receptor beta chains from one sample in a study of regulatory T cells in long-lasting Graves disease. TCRdb independently ran MiXCR on the multiplex PCR reads; one entry per CDR3 protein. The sample has fewer than 450,000 distinct CDR3 sequences; around a quarter are singletons. The sequenced sample was peripheral blood mononuclear cells (PBMCs), obtained when the disease was refractory, from a patient treated with antithyroid drugs. All receptors derive from a female donor with Graves disease. Both conserved end residues are part of each CDR3. The order of the fields is V gene, J gene, CDR3 protein.

TRBV2	TRBJ2-5	CASSPSPETQYF
TRBV25-1	TRBJ1-2	CASRSRVRDGYTF
TRBV10-3	TRBJ2-7	CAISESTGSTYEQYF
TRBV7-2	TRBJ1-5	CASSSEDRGNNQPQHF
TRBV28	TRBJ1-5	CASSWDSTINQPQHF
TRBV24-1	TRBJ1-1	CATSGLNGQGGTEAFF
TRBV20-1	TRBJ1-1	CSARVVDRDTEAFF
TRBV2	TRBJ2-2	CASTLHRIDTGELFF
TRBV19	TRBJ2-6	CASSDLGSGANVPTF
TRBV30	TRBJ2-7	CAWRKATSGRYEQYF
TRBV7-9	TRBJ2-7	CASSFSGRAIYEQYF
TRBV11-2	TRBJ2-7	CASSGLRQREAAWEQYF
TRBV5-1	TRBJ1-4	CASSLPLGATNEKLFF
TRBV10-3	TRBJ2-3	CAISGGITDTQYF
TRBV18	TRBJ2-7	CASSPDDYEQYF
TRBV28	TRBJ2-1	CASSLLGEQFF
TRBV13	TRBJ2-2	CASSLGFRDTGELFF
TRBV7-6	TRBJ2-2	CASSYRTSGPGELFF
TRBV20-1	TRBJ2-7	CSATSGTSGSGYALYF
TRBV9	TRBJ1-2	CASSVSRGNGYGYTF
TRBV10-3	TRBJ2-7	CAISDGAPSYEQYF
TRBV30	TRBJ2-5	CAWSRGETQYF
TRBV14	TRBJ1-1	CASSHQDRVRNTFF
TRBV9	TRBJ2-7	CASSPRTGLGSYEQYF
TRBV7-2	TRBJ2-5	CASSKMGSGRQETQYF
TRBV3-1	TRBJ2-7	CASSPHRAGGPYEQYF
TRBV20-1	TRBJ2-5	CSASITGGALETQYF
TRBV7-2	TRBJ2-1	CASSSLSGDTSVNEQFF
TRBV4-2	TRBJ2-5	CASSPLAGGTLETQYF
TRBV6-1	TRBJ1-1	CASRREGQANTEAFF
TRBV20-1	TRBJ1-3	CSAPRGAGNTIYF
TRBV5-1	TRBJ1-1	CASSLDRRMNTEAFF
TRBV4-1	TRBJ2-7	CASSQEGRNEQYF
TRBV5-1	TRBJ2-7	CASSLGPSLSGEQYF
TRBV20-1	TRBJ2-7	CSAEAGGRSYEQYF
TRBV5-1	TRBJ1-2	CASSSGEQGWAGYTF
TRBV30	TRBJ2-2	CAWGRGNTGELFF
TRBV5-6	TRBJ1-6	CASSVDRSSYNSPLHF
TRBV29-1	TRBJ2-7	CSVEGEGSSYEQYF
TRBV9	TRBJ1-2	CASSAPNFGDQDGYTF